This TCR beta chain was sequenced during a study of T cells in Graves' hyperthyroidism and ophthalmopathy. This clonotype was seen a few times. TCR beta CDR3 region amplification was performed from RNA transcripts. Carried out on the TCR CDR3, a first-round RT-PCR used the HTBI primer set. TCRdb processed the multiplex PCR reads anew with MiXCR; each CDR3 protein has one entry. The sample gives fewer than 400,000 distinct CDR3 sequences, about 25% of which show up once; roughly 80% is in the top ten. The CDR3 runs to 16 residues. Germline V gene data show CDR1 as SGDLS and CDR2 as YYNGEE. Trimming shortened V by 0 bases and J by 6 bases, and 16 bases separated the two germline ends. It was considered stable Graves' hyperthyroidism when ophthalmopathy did not progress within 18 months.

The rearrangement joins TRBV9 to TRBJ1-5; no clear D gene. The material sequenced was blood. The clonotype was recovered from a man aged 50 to 60 with Graves' hyperthyroidism. The DNA of the CDR3 is TGTGCCAGCAGCGTAGGGGCGGGGAGGACCGGTCAGCCCCAGCATTTT. Encoded protein: CASSVGAGRTGQPQHF.